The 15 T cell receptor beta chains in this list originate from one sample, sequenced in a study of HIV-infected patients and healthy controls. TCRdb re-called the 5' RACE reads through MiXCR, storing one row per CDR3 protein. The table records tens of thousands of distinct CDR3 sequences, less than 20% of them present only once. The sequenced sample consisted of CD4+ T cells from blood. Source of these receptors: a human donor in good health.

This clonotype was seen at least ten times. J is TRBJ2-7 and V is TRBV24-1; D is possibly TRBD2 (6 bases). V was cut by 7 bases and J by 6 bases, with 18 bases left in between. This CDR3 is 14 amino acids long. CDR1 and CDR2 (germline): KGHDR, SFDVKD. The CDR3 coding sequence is TGTGCCACCAGCCCGCGGGGAGCCTCGCGCGAGCAGTACTTC. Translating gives CATSPRGASREQYF.

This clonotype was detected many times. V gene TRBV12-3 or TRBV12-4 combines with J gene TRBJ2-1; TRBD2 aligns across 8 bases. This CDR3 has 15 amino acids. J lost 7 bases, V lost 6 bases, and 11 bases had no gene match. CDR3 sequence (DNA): TGTGCCAGCAGCCCCTGGACTAGCAGACGAAATGAGCAGTTCTTC. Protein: CASSPWTSRRNEQFF.

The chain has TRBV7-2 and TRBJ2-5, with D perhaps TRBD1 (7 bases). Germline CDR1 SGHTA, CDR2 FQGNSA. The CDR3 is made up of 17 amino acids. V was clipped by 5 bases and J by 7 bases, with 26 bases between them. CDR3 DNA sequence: TGTGCCAGCAGCCCGCGGGACAGAGCACCTCTCGCCGGGACCCAGTACTTC. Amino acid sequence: CASSPRDRAPLAGTQYF.

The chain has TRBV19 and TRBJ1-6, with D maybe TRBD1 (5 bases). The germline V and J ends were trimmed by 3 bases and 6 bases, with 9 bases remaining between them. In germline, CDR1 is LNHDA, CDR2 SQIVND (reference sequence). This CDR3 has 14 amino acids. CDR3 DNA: TGTGCCAGTAGTATCAGTGGGACTAATTCACCCCTCCACTTT. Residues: CASSISGTNSPLHF.

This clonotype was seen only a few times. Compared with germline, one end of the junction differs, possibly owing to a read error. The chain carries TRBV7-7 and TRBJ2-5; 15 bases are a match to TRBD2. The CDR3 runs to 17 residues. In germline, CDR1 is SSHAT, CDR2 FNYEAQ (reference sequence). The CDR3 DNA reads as TGTGCTAGCAGCCCCCGGGGACTAGCGGGAGGCAGAGAGACCCAGTACTTC. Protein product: CASSPRGLAGGRETQYF.

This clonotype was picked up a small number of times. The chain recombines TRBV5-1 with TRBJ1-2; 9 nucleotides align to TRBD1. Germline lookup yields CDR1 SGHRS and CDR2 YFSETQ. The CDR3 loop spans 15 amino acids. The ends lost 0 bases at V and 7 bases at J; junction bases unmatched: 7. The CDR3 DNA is TGCGCCAGCAGCTTGGCCAGGGACAGGGTTGCTGGCTACACCTTC. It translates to CASSLARDRVAGYTF.

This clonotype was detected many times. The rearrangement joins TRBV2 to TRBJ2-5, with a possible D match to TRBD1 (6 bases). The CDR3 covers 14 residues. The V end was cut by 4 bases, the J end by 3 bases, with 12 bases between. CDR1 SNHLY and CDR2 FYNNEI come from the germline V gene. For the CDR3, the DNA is TGTGCCAGCAGTGTGGGGGCCCCAGAAGAGACCCAGTACTTC. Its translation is CASSVGAPEETQYF.

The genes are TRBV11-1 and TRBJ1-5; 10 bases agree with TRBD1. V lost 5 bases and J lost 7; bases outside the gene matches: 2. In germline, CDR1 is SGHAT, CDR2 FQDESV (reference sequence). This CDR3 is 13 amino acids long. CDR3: CASSRDRGQPQHF. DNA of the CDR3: TGTGCCAGCAGCAGGGACAGGGGACAGCCCCAGCATTTT.

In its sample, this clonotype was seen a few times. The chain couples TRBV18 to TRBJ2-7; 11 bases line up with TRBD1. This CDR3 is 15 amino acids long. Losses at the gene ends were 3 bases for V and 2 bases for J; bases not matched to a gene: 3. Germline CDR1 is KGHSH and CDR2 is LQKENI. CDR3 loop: CASSPGTGGAYEQYF. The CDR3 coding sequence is TGTGCCAGCTCACCCGGGACAGGGGGTGCCTACGAGCAGTACTTC. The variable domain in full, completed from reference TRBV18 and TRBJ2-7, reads NAGVMQNPRHLVRRRGQEARLRCSPMKGHSHVYWYRQLPEEGLKFMVYLQKENIIDESGMPKERFSAEFPKEGPSILRIQQVVRGDSAAYFCASSPGTGGAYEQYFGPGTRLTVT.

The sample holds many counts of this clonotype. CDR3 residues: CATSQGSTDTQYF. The CDR3 DNA reads as TGTGCCACATCACAGGGGAGCACAGATACGCAGTATTTT. The chain couples TRBV28 to TRBJ2-3; 7 nucleotides match TRBD1. There are 13 residues in the CDR3. J lost 0 bases, V lost 10 bases, and 4 bases had no gene match. Germline loops: CDR1 MDHEN, CDR2 SYDVKM.

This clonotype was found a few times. CDR3 in amino acids: CASSLAGLGARLAKNIQYF. For the CDR3, the DNA is TGTGCCAGCAGCTTGGCGGGTTTGGGTGCCCGGTTGGCCAAAAACATTCAGTACTTC. This sequence joins TRBV5-5 and TRBJ2-4; D remains ambiguous. Deletions cut 0 bases from V and 1 base from J, with 20 bases between. The CDR3 runs 19 residues. Germline loops: CDR1 SGHKS, CDR2 YYEKEE (reference sequence).

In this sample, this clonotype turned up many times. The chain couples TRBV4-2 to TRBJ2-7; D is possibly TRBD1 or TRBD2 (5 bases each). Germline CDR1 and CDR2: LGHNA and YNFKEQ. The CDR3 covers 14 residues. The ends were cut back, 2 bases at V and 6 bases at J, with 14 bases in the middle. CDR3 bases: TGTGCCAGCAGCCAATCGGGACCCCTCGGCGAGCAGTACTTC. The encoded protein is CASSQSGPLGEQYF.

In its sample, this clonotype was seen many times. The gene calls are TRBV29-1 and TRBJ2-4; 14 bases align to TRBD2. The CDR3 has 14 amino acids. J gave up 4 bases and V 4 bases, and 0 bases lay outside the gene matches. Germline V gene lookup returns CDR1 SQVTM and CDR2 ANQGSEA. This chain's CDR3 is CSVGTSGRKNIQYF. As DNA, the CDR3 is TGCAGCGTTGGGACTAGCGGGAGGAAAAACATTCAGTACTTC.

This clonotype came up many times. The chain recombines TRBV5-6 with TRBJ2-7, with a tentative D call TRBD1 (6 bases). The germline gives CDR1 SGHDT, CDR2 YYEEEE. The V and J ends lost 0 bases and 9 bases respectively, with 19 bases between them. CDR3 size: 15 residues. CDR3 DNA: TGTGCCAGCAGCTTGGTCCCGGACAGTTCCTCGGTGCAGTACTTC. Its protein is CASSLVPDSSSVQYF. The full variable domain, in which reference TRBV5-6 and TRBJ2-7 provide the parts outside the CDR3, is DAGVTQSPTHLIKTRGQQVTLRCSPKSGHDTVSWYQQALGQGPQFIFQYYEEEERQRGNFPDRFSGHQFPNYSSELNVNALLLGDSALYLCASSLVPDSSSVQYFGPGTRLTVT.

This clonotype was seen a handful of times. CDR3 loop: CASSLGPSGIDTQYF. The CDR3 DNA is TGTGCCAGCAGCTTAGGGCCTAGCGGGATTGATACGCAGTATTTT. The rearrangement links TRBV7-3 to TRBJ2-3; 9 positions agree with TRBD2. Germline CDR1 SGHTA, CDR2 FQGTGA. CDR3 size: 15 residues. V shed 2 bases, J shed 6 bases, and the junction held 6 bases outside the gene matches.